Presented here are 27 T cell receptor beta chains from one specimen sequenced in a study of blood T cell repertoires in COVID-19. Assay: immunoSEQ multiplex PCR; the TCRdb copy retains only in-frame clones and omits some. In the table there are 200,000 to 300,000 clones, about 87% of which are singletons. The sequenced sample was peripheral blood. The source is a human donor in a cohort sampled during active COVID-19.

The chain employs TRBV5-6 and TRBJ2-1, with TRBD1 matching 8 bases. The V and J ends lost 2 bases and 5 bases, in that order; junction bases with no gene match: 6. The germline V gene encodes CDR1 SGHDT and CDR2 YYEEEE. The CDR3 is made up of 15 amino acids. CDR3 sequence: CASSFRDRPNNEQFF. CDR3 DNA: TGTGCCAGCAGCTTCCGGGACAGGCCTAACAATGAGCAGTTCTTC.

The chain combines TRBV11-3 with TRBJ2-3, with TRBD2 matching 9 bases. The CDR3 extends over 16 amino acids. CDR1 SGHNT and CDR2 YENEEA come from the germline V gene. Trimming took 5 bases from V and 3 from J; bases not matched to a gene: 9. CDR3 coding DNA: TGTGCCAGCAGCCAAGGGACTAGCTTATCGACAGATACGCAGTATTTT. Its protein is CASSQGTSLSTDTQYF.

The rearrangement joins TRBV4-1 to TRBJ1-1, with 8 bases identical to TRBD1. After removal of 1 base from V and 1 base from J, the junction contained 8 bases not matched to a gene. The germline V gene encodes CDR1 MGHRA and CDR2 YSYEKL. The CDR3 sequence is 17 residues long. CDR3 in DNA: TGCGCCAGCAGCCAAGGGGGACGGACAGGGTGGAACACTGAAGCTTTCTTT. This translates into CASSQGGRTGWNTEAFF.

The V call is TRBV7-2, the J call TRBJ2-7; TRBD2 matches at 7 bases. Germline loops: CDR1 SGHTA, CDR2 FQGNSA. The V gene end was trimmed by 0 bases and the J gene end by 0 bases; junction bases not matched to a gene: 2. This CDR3 region has 15 residues. The CDR3 loop is CASSLALANSYEQYF. The CDR3 DNA reads TGTGCCAGCAGCTTAGCACTAGCGAACTCCTACGAGCAGTACTTC.

DNA for the CDR3: TGTGCCAGCAGTTTTCGGCAGGGTAGTCAGCCCCAGCATTTT. This translates into CASSFRQGSQPQHF. The chain is built from TRBV27 and TRBJ1-5, with a weak D call TRBD1 (5 bases). CDR1 is MNHEY, CDR2 SMNVEV, per germline (reference sequence). This CDR3 is built from 14 residues. V lost 3 bases and J 6 bases, leaving 12 bases between the germline ends.

This clone was detected once. This chain links TRBV3-1 (or the pseudogene TRBV3-2) with TRBJ2-3, with 9 bases matching TRBD1. CDR1 is LGHDT, CDR2 YNNKEL, per germline (reference sequence). This CDR3 comprises 14 residues. J gave up 6 bases and V 5 bases, and 6 bases lay outside the gene matches. The CDR3 DNA follows: TGTGCCAGCAGCAACCAGGGACAGGGTGATACGCAGTATTTT. It specifies CASSNQGQGDTQYF.

The chain employs TRBV28 and TRBJ2-3; 10 bases match TRBD2. Germline V gives CDR1 MDHEN, CDR2 SYDVKM. CDR3 size: 15 residues. With V trimmed by 2 bases and J by 5 bases, 4 bases remained unmatched. The CDR3 region has the DNA TGTGCCAGCAGTTTAAGCGGGGGGGCCGAAGATACGCAGTATTTT. Translation gives CASSLSGGAEDTQYF.

This chain links TRBV5-1 with TRBJ2-1, with a weak D call TRBD2 (6 bases). The CDR3 contains 15 residues. Germline V gives CDR1 SGHRS, CDR2 YFSETQ. Trimming took off 0 bases at V and 7 bases at J, with 14 bases between the two ends. The DNA for the CDR3 is TGCGCCAGCAGCTTGGCGGGACTCCCAAGGAATGAGCAGTTCTTC. It translates to CASSLAGLPRNEQFF.

The chain couples TRBV5-1 to TRBJ1-3; the D is unclear. Germline lookup yields CDR1 SGHRS and CDR2 YFSETQ. V lost 7 bases and J lost 0, with 11 bases in between. The CDR3 is made up of 14 amino acids. DNA of the CDR3: TGCGCCAGCGGTCCGGGTAACTCTGGAAACACCATATATTTT. Its translation is CASGPGNSGNTIYF.

V and J are TRBV10-3 and TRBJ2-7; 10 bases agree with TRBD1. CDR1 and CDR2 (germline): ENHRY, SYGVKD. V shed 5 bases and J 6 bases; nucleotides not matched to a gene: 4. This CDR3 is built from 13 residues. CDR3 sequence: CAISWDRGGEQYF. In DNA, the CDR3 is TGTGCCATCAGTTGGGACAGGGGAGGCGAGCAGTACTTC.

The CDR3 bases are TGCGCCAGCAGCCCCGGCGGGGGGGCTGTAAATGAGCAGTTCTTC. It yields the protein CASSPGGGAVNEQFF. The chain joins TRBV5-1 to TRBJ2-1; TRBD2 matches at 9 bases. V was clipped by 4 bases and J by 7 bases; unmatched bases: 9. This CDR3 comprises 15 residues. From germline, CDR1 is SGHRS and CDR2 YFSETQ.

The gene calls are TRBV9 and TRBJ1-2; a possible D gene is TRBD1 (6 bases). The CDR3 contains 14 residues. V dropped 3 bases and J dropped 2 bases, with 11 bases sitting between them. Germline V gene data show CDR1 as SGDLS and CDR2 as YYNGEE. Here the CDR3 reads CASSARQENYGYTF. CDR3 in DNA: TGTGCCAGCAGCGCGCGACAGGAGAACTATGGCTACACCTTC.

On this clone itself: A junction boundary mismatches the germline segment, possibly from a read error. This rearrangement joins TRBV7-8 to TRBJ1-2; 7 bases map to TRBD1. This CDR3 contains 15 residues. The germline gives CDR1 SGHVS, CDR2 FQNEAQ. In DNA, the CDR3 is TGTGCCAGCAGCTCCCTAGACAGGGCCCTCTGGGGCTGCACCTTC. Its translation is CASSSLDRALWGCTF. The whole variable domain, filled in from reference TRBV7-8 and TRBJ1-2, reads GAGVSQSPRYKVAKRGQDVALRCDPISGHVSLFWYQQALGQGPEFLTYFQNEAQLDKSGLPSDRFFAERPEGSVSTLKIQRTQQEDSAVYLCASSSLDRALWGCTFGSGTRLTVV.

This clone was counted a single time. This chain links TRBV6-1 with TRBJ1-5; D may be TRBD1 (6 bases). This CDR3 has 16 residues. V gave up 0 bases and J gave up 5 bases, with 14 bases separating them. CDR1 and CDR2 (germline): MNHNS, SASEGT. CDR3 sequence reads: CASSEARAGVYQPQHF. The CDR3 nucleotides are TGTGCCAGCAGTGAAGCTCGCGCAGGGGTCTATCAGCCCCAGCATTTT.

The V and J genes are TRBV11-2 and TRBJ2-7; 7 bases fit TRBD1. The germline V gene has CDR1 SGHAT and CDR2 FQNNGV. With 2 bases clipped from V and 3 bases from J, the junction kept 7 bases outside the gene matches. CDR3 length: 15 amino acids. The CDR3 loop is CASSLLGGAFYEQYF. In DNA form, the CDR3 reads TGTGCCAGCAGCTTATTAGGGGGCGCTTTCTACGAGCAGTACTTC.

The genes are TRBV11-2 and TRBJ1-5; 9 bases match TRBD1. The CDR3 contains 15 residues. CDR1 and CDR2 (germline): SGHAT, FQNNGV. J gave up 4 bases and V 5 bases, and 6 bases lay outside the gene matches. This CDR3 reads CASSPGTGRNQPQHF. The CDR3 DNA is TGTGCCAGCAGCCCAGGGACAGGGCGAAATCAGCCCCAGCATTTT.

The V call is TRBV7-8, the J call TRBJ2-5; maybe TRBD2 (6 bases). V was trimmed by 3 bases and J by 5 bases, leaving 13 bases between them. Germline V lookup: CDR1 SGHVS, CDR2 FQNEAQ. The CDR3 has 14 residues. The chain's CDR3 is CASSFGWLAETQYF. DNA of the CDR3: TGTGCCAGCAGCTTTGGGTGGCTAGCGGAGACCCAGTACTTC.

The chain couples TRBV19 to TRBJ2-5; D not resolved. CDR1 and CDR2 (germline): LNHDA, SQIVND (reference sequence). The CDR3 runs to 13 residues. V lost 6 bases and J lost 3, with 11 bases in between. Here the CDR3 DNA reads TGTGCCAGTAGCTGGGCCCCGAAAGAGACCCAGTACTTC. This encodes CASSWAPKETQYF.

The gene calls are TRBV5-1 and TRBJ2-3, with D perhaps TRBD1 (5 bases). The CDR3 is 14 amino acids. Trimming shortened V by 2 bases and J by 6 bases, and 13 bases separated the two germline ends. Germline loops: CDR1 SGHRS, CDR2 YFSETQ. CDR3 DNA sequence: TGCGCCAGCAGCTTCAGGGCGATGGGCGATACGCAGTATTTT. It codes for CASSFRAMGDTQYF.

CDR3 amino acids: CASSLWIRAPQETQYF. CDR3 in DNA: TGTGCCAGCAGCTTATGGATCAGGGCCCCCCAAGAGACCCAGTACTTC. The V call is TRBV7-2, the J call TRBJ2-5, with D possibly TRBD1 on 5 matching bases. This CDR3 has 16 amino acids. The V end was cut by 2 bases, the J end by 1 base, with 14 bases between. CDR1 SGHTA and CDR2 FQGNSA come from the germline V gene.

The gene calls are TRBV12-5 and TRBJ1-3, with D perhaps matching TRBD1 (5 bases). Germline V gives CDR1 LGHNT, CDR2 FRNRAP. V gave up 4 bases and J gave up 4 bases, with 20 bases separating them. This CDR3 region has 17 residues. The CDR3 region is CASGSGRPRVAGNTIYF. DNA of the CDR3: TGTGCTAGTGGTTCCGGACGCCCCAGGGTTGCAGGAAACACCATATATTTT.

The rearrangement links TRBV7-8 to TRBJ2-5; 9 bases fit TRBD1. Unmatched junction bases numbered 1, after V lost 3 bases and J lost 2 bases. Germline V gene data show CDR1 as SGHVS and CDR2 as FQNEAQ. This CDR3 is 14 amino acids long. As DNA, the CDR3 is TGTGCCAGCAGCTTGACAGGGGGGCAAGAGACCCAGTACTTC. This sequence encodes CASSLTGGQETQYF.

The rearrangement uses TRBV15 and TRBJ2-1, with TRBD2 identical over 9 bases. This CDR3 is 16 amino acids long. CDR1 is LNHNV and CDR2 is YYDKDF in the germline V gene (reference sequence). Germline trimming cut 0 bases from V and 8 bases from J; bases unmatched to any gene: 8. The CDR3 bases are TGTGCCACCAGCAGAGAGTCCGGCGGGAGGGCCGATGAGCAGTTCTTC. Translation gives CATSRESGGRADEQFF.

The genes are TRBV9 and TRBJ1-6; TRBD1 aligns across 8 bases. Germline CDR1 reads SGDLS; CDR2 reads YYNGEE. CDR3 length: 15 residues. V gave up 3 bases and J gave up 9 bases; unmatched junction bases: 8. CDR3 sequence reads: CASSAQGAYGSPLHF. For the CDR3, the DNA is TGTGCCAGCAGCGCCCAGGGGGCGTATGGTTCACCCCTCCACTTT.

CDR3 coding DNA: TGTGCCAGTAGCGCTCCCCCCGGGGCTGGGGCCAACGTCCTGACTTTC. Residues: CASSAPPGAGANVLTF. This rearrangement joins TRBV19 to TRBJ2-6; TRBD2 might be the D (5 bases). This CDR3 spans 16 amino acids. In germline, CDR1 is LNHDA, CDR2 SQIVND (reference sequence). V was clipped by 6 bases and J by 2 bases, with 14 bases between them. Looking up the rest from reference TRBV19 and TRBJ2-6 gives the full variable domain: DGGITQSPKYLFRKEGQNVTLSCEQNLNHDAMYWYRQDPGQGLRLIYYSQIVNDFQKGDIAEGYSVSREKKESFPLTVTSAQKNPTAFYLCASSAPPGAGANVLTFGAGSRLTVL.

The CDR3 region has the DNA TGTGCCAGCAGCCCGCAGACAGCGCTCTCTTATGGCTACACCTTC. It encodes CASSPQTALSYGYTF. This chain links TRBV9 with TRBJ1-2; a weak D match, TRBD1 (5 bases). Germline CDR1 reads SGDLS; CDR2 reads YYNGEE. The CDR3 consists of 15 residues. V gave up 4 bases and J gave up 5 bases, with 18 bases separating them.

The V and J genes are TRBV6-5 and TRBJ2-7; TRBD1 aligns across 10 bases. J was trimmed by 6 bases and V by 2 bases; bases with no gene match: 10. The CDR3 has 16 amino acids. Germline CDR1 MNHEY, CDR2 SVGAGI. CDR3 bases: TGTGCCAGCAGTTACGGCGGGACAGGGGTGATCTCCGAGCAGTACTTC. Amino acids: CASSYGGTGVISEQYF.